Sequencing of this TCR beta chain was carried out in a study of identical twins. This clonotype was seen many times. Its antigen is undetermined. Notes on the study in general: Among out-of-frame alpha sequences shared by twins, low generation probability occurred in excess. Whereas memory repertoires showed no such difference, abundant cord blood beta clonotypes carried fewer insertions.

The CDR3 is made up of 11 amino acids. Trimming took 8 bases from V and 4 from J, leaving 6 bases between them. TCRdb used MiXCR to reprocess the 5' RACE reads, holding one entry per CDR3 protein. The data contain around 1.7 million distinct CDR3 sequences, roughly a third of them singletons. Every sampled donor was Caucasian and healthy. The sequencing input was cord blood. The clonotype comes from a newborn girl in good health. The chain employs TRBV12-3 or TRBV12-4 and TRBJ2-1; D ambiguous. The CDR3 nucleotides are TGTGCCAGCGGTATTTACAATGAGCAGTTCTTC. Translation: CASGIYNEQFF.